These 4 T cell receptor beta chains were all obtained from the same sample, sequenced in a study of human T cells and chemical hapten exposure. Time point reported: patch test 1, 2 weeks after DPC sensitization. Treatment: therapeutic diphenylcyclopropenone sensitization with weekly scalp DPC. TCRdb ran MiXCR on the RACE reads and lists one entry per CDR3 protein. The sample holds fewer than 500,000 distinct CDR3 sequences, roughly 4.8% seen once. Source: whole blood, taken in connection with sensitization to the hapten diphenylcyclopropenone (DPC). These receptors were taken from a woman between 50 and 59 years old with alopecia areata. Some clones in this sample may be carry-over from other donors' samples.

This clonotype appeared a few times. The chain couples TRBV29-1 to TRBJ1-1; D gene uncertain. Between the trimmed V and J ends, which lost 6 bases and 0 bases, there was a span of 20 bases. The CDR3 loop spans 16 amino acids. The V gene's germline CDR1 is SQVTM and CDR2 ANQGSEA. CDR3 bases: TGCAGCGTGACCCCGACACAGAGAACGATGAACACTGAAGCTTTCTTT. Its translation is CSVTPTQRTMNTEAFF.

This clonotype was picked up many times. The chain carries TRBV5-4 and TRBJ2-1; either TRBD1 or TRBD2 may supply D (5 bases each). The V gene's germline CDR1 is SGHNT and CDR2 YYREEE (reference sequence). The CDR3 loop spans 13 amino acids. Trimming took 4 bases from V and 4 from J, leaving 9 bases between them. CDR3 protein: CASSRGGYNEQFF. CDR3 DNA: TGTGCCAGCAGCCGGGGCGGGTACAATGAGCAGTTCTTC.

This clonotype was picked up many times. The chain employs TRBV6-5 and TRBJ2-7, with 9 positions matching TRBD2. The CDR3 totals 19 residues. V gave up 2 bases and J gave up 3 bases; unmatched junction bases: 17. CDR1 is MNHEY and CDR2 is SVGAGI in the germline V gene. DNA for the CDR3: TGTGCCAGCAGTTACGCGCGGGGGGGTCCTAGCGGGAACAACTACGAGCAGTACTTC. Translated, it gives CASSYARGGPSGNNYEQYF.

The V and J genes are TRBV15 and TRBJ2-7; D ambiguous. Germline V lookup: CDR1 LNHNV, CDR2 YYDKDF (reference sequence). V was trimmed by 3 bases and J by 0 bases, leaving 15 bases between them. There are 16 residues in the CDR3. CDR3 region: CATSRDRQISSYEQYF. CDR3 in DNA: TGTGCCACCAGCAGGGATAGGCAGATTTCCTCCTACGAGCAGTACTTC.